A single count supports the clone carrying this T cell receptor beta chain. In the original analysis: Amplification with reference gene primers provided the estimates of nucleated cell counts. Profiled with immunoSEQ multiplex PCR; TCRdb holds only in-frame clones, not every one. V and J calls and clone size are given by that table; D and trimming were obtained from the DNA. The table records some 240,000 clones, 75% to 85% of them present only once. The sample belongs to a study of blood T cell repertoires in COVID-19. Study-level information: Acute and convalescent COVID-19 specimens originated in the United States, Italy and Spain. T cells, B-cell-depleted T cells, or PBMCs provided the cDNA or gDNA that served as material.

The V and J ends lost 4 bases and 9 bases respectively, with 17 bases between them. Looked up from germline, CDR1 is SGHRS and CDR2 is YFSETQ. The CDR3 runs 15 residues. The sequence derives from a woman in her forties who had recovered from COVID-19. This chain joins TRBV5-1 and TRBJ1-6; the D gene is possibly TRBD1 (5 bases). Sequenced: peripheral blood. The CDR3 reads CASSQERGVGSPLHF. CDR3 coding DNA: TGCGCCAGCAGCCAGGAACGGGGGGTGGGTTCACCCCTCCACTTT.